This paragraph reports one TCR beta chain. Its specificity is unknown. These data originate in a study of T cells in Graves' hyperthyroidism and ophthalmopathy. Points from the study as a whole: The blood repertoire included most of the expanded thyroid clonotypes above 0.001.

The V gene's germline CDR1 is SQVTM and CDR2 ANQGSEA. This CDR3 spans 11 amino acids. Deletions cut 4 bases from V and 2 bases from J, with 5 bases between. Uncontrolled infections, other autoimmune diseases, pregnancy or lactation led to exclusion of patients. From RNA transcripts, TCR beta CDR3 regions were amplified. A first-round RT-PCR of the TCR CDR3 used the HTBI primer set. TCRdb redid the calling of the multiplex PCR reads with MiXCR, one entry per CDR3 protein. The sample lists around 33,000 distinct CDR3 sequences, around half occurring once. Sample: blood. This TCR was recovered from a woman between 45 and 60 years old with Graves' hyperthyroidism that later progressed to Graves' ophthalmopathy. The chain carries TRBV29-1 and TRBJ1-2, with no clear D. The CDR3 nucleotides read TGCAGCGTTGGAGGGAACTATGGCTACACCTTC. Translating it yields CSVGGNYGYTF.